Listed below are T cell receptor beta chains from one sample, sequenced in a study of response to subunit inactivated influenza vaccine. In TCRdb, the RT-PCR reads were re-called with MiXCR into one record per CDR3 protein. The sample has approximately 500,000 distinct CDR3 sequences, about an eighth seen once. Sequences were derived from PBMCs from blood, sampled roughly 6 weeks after vaccination. The receptors stem from a man over 45 who received an inactivated influenza vaccine. Both conserved end residues are part of each CDR3. A D gene is named only where the DNA matches it firmly. Size tells how often a clone was seen (once, few, many) or the class of an expanded clone, and some rows leave it out.

clone size	D gene	V gene	J gene	CDR3 DNA	CDR3 protein
many	NA	TRBV12-3/TRBV12-4	TRBJ1-3	TGTGCCAGCAGTCCGCAGGGGACCACCATATATTTT	CASSPQGTTIYF
few	NA	TRBV20-1	TRBJ2-7	TGCAGTGCTAGAGAGGTTAACCTGGTTAAGGGTTCCGAGCAGTACTTC	CSAREVNLVKGSEQYF
NA	TRBD2	TRBV10-2	TRBJ2-7	TGCGCCAGCAGACTACTAGCGGAACCCTCCTACGAGCAGTACTTC	CASRLLAEPSYEQYF
NA	TRBD1	TRBV28	TRBJ2-7	TGTGCCAGCAGAACTCACAGGGGCTACGAGCAGTACTTC	CASRTHRGYEQYF
few	NA	TRBV12-3/TRBV12-4	TRBJ1-2	TGTGCCAGCAGTTTCCCCGGACACTCCTATGGCTACACCTTC	CASSFPGHSYGYTF
few	NA	TRBV7-9	TRBJ2-2	TGTGCCAGCAGCTTAGCCGGGCGTTTCACCGGGGAGCTGTTTTTT	CASSLAGRFTGELFF
NA	TRBD2	TRBV29-1	TRBJ2-1	TGCAGCGTTGAGGGCCTAGCGGCTAGAAGCTCCTACAATGAGCAGTTCTTC	CSVEGLAARSSYNEQFF
NA	TRBD1	TRBV12-3/TRBV12-4	TRBJ2-1	TGTGCCAGCACCCTCGGGACAGGGAACAATGAGCAGTTCTTC	CASTLGTGNNEQFF
NA	TRBD1	TRBV6-5	TRBJ2-7	TGTGCCAGCAGTTACTCGATAGGACAGGGGGATACCTACGAGCAGTACTTC	CASSYSIGQGDTYEQYF
NA	TRBD1	TRBV7-2	TRBJ1-6	TGTGCCAGCAGCTTGGCCGGGACAGGGGTTACTTCACCCCTCCACTTT	CASSLAGTGVTSPLHF
many	TRBD2	TRBV12-3/TRBV12-4	TRBJ2-5	TGTGCCAGCAGTCCCGGGACTAGCGGGAACCAAGAGACCCAGTACTTC	CASSPGTSGNQETQYF
NA	NA	TRBV14	TRBJ1-1	TGTGCCAGCAGCCTTGCGGGGTCTATCCGAGGTGAAGCTTTCTTT	CASSLAGSIRGEAFF
NA	NA	TRBV3-1	TRBJ1-2	TGTGCCAGCAGCCAGGGGGGACGCTATGGCTACACCTTC	CASSQGGRYGYTF
NA	NA	TRBV12-3/TRBV12-4	TRBJ2-2	TGTGCCAGCAGTTTAGTGGGACCCATGGGGGGCGGGGAGCTGTTTTTT	CASSLVGPMGGGELFF
few	NA	TRBV6-5	TRBJ1-5	TGTGCCAGCAGTTACTCGAACAGGGTCAATCAGCCCCAGCATTTT	CASSYSNRVNQPQHF
few	NA	TRBV20-1	TRBJ2-7	TGCAGTGCTAGAGGGGATGTCGGGAGGGGGCGCGGGTACGAGCAGTACTTC	CSARGDVGRGRGYEQYF
NA	NA	TRBV6-2/TRBV6-3	TRBJ2-7	TGTGCCAGCAGTTATTCGAGAAGGGAGCAGTACTTC	CASSYSRREQYF
NA	TRBD1	TRBV6-2/TRBV6-3	TRBJ2-3	TGTGCCAGCAGTTCCCCGAGGACAGGGGCCTATACAGATACGCAGTATTTT	CASSSPRTGAYTDTQYF
NA	NA	TRBV6-2/TRBV6-3	TRBJ2-2	TGTGCCAGCAGTTCCCTCGGACAGTCCACCGGGGAGCTGTTTTTT	CASSSLGQSTGELFF
NA	NA	TRBV12-3/TRBV12-4	TRBJ1-3	TGTGCCAGCAGTTTGGAGGGGGAATCTGGAAACACCATATATTTT	CASSLEGESGNTIYF
NA	NA	TRBV9	TRBJ2-7	TGTGCCAGCAGCGTAGGAGGACTAGGACAGCTCTCCTACGAGCAGTACTTC	CASSVGGLGQLSYEQYF
NA	NA	TRBV7-2	TRBJ1-5	TGTGCCAGCAGCTTAATGCAGGGCGCACAGCCCCAGCATTTT	CASSLMQGAQPQHF
few	NA	TRBV20-1	TRBJ2-1	TGCAGTGCTAGAGATTTGACCAGGGGCCGTTACAATGAGCAGTTCTTC	CSARDLTRGRYNEQFF
few	TRBD2	TRBV4-3	TRBJ2-1	TGCGCCAGCAGCCAAGATCTTCGGGGGGGATACAATGAGCAGTTCTTC	CASSQDLRGGYNEQFF
NA	TRBD2	TRBV20-1	TRBJ2-7	TGCAGTGCTAGTTCGGCGGGGGACGCCTCCTACGAGCAGTACTTC	CSASSAGDASYEQYF
few	TRBD1	TRBV24-1	TRBJ2-7	TGTGCCACCAGCCAGGGACAGGGCGTGGGCGAGCAGTACTTC	CATSQGQGVGEQYF
few	NA	TRBV7-2	TRBJ2-2	TGTGCCAGCAGCTTAGCGCTCGCTACCGGGGAGCTGTTTTTT	CASSLALATGELFF
NA	NA	TRBV28	TRBJ2-4	TGTGCCAGCAGGCCTGGGGGGACAGCGGTAAACATTCAGTACTTC	CASRPGGTAVNIQYF
many	TRBD1	TRBV10-3	TRBJ2-5	TGTGCCATCAGACCCGGGACAGGGGGAGGAGAGACCCAGTACTTC	CAIRPGTGGGETQYF
NA	NA	TRBV6-5	TRBJ2-5	TGTGCCAGCAGTTCCCTCAAGGGGGGGATCCAAGAGACCCAGTACTTC	CASSSLKGGIQETQYF
many	NA	TRBV5-1	TRBJ1-2	TGCGCCAGCAGCTTGGGTTCGGGCTATGGCTACACCTTC	CASSLGSGYGYTF
NA	NA	TRBV25-1	TRBJ2-3	TGTGCCAGCAGTGAATTCTTAGAGGGCGCAGATACGCAGTATTTT	CASSEFLEGADTQYF
NA	TRBD2	TRBV20-1	TRBJ2-5	TGCAGTGCTAGCAGTAGGAGCGGGAGGGCCGTGACCCAGTACTTC	CSASSRSGRAVTQYF
few	TRBD2	TRBV4-2	TRBJ2-2	TGTGCCAGCAGCCAAGAGGAGGGACTAGCGGTGAACACCGGGGAGCTGTTTTTT	CASSQEEGLAVNTGELFF
few	NA	TRBV2	TRBJ1-1	TGTGCCAGCAGTGAGGGGCCAGGAGCTCTGAACACTGAAGCTTTCTTT	CASSEGPGALNTEAFF
many	NA	TRBV12-3/TRBV12-4	TRBJ2-3	TGTGCCAGCAGAGGCAGAAATTATGCGCAGTATTTT	CASRGRNYAQYF
NA	TRBD1	TRBV12-3/TRBV12-4	TRBJ1-4	TGTGCCAGCAGTCCGGACAGGGTGGGGGCCAATGAAAAACTGTTTTTT	CASSPDRVGANEKLFF
NA	NA	TRBV6-6	TRBJ1-4	TGTGCCAGCACCCCCCGGCCCTATGAAAAACTGTTTTTT	CASTPRPYEKLFF
few	NA	TRBV13	TRBJ2-7	TGTGCCAGCAGCGCCCACAGCTACGAGCAGTACTTC	CASSAHSYEQYF
few	NA	TRBV12-3/TRBV12-4	TRBJ1-5	TGTGCCAGCAGTTTAGCTGGGGTTCAGCCCCAGCATTTT	CASSLAGVQPQHF
NA	NA	TRBV5-1	TRBJ1-1	TGCGCCAGCCGGACCGAATCACTTTACACTGAAGCTTTCTTT	CASRTESLYTEAFF
few	NA	TRBV4-2	TRBJ1-5	TGTGCCAGCAGCCAAGATCAATATCAGCCCCAGCATTTT	CASSQDQYQPQHF
few	TRBD2	TRBV12-3/TRBV12-4	TRBJ2-3	TGTGCCAGCAGTTTCACTAGCGGTGCTAGCACAGATACGCAGTATTTT	CASSFTSGASTDTQYF
NA	NA	TRBV7-9	TRBJ2-1	TGTGCCAGCAGCTTAATGTTCGGACTACCCCAAGGCGAGCAGTTCTTC	CASSLMFGLPQGEQFF
NA	TRBD1	TRBV5-5	TRBJ1-5	TGTGCCAGTCGCCAGTTCCCAGGGGGCTTTCAGCCCCAGCATTTT	CASRQFPGGFQPQHF
NA	TRBD1	TRBV2	TRBJ2-7	TGTGCCAGCAACTCGGGTACAGGGGACTACGAGCAGTACTTC	CASNSGTGDYEQYF
NA	TRBD1	TRBV10-3	TRBJ2-7	TGTGCCATCAGCGGGACAGGTGTAACCTACGAGCAGTACTTC	CAISGTGVTYEQYF
NA	NA	TRBV12-3/TRBV12-4	TRBJ1-5	TGTGCCAGCAGTCCCGCAGGTTCCGGTCAGCCCCAGCATTTT	CASSPAGSGQPQHF
few	NA	TRBV5-1	TRBJ1-1	TGCGCCAGCAGCTTGGATGGGCAAGAGAACACTGAAGCTTTCTTT	CASSLDGQENTEAFF
few	TRBD2	TRBV5-1	TRBJ2-5	TGCGCCAGCAGCTTGGATGGGACTAGGGCCCAAGAGACCCAGTACTTC	CASSLDGTRAQETQYF
many	NA	TRBV5-5	TRBJ1-1	TGTGCCAGCAGCTTGGTAGGATGGGAATCTTTCTTT	CASSLVGWESFF
few	TRBD2	TRBV20-1	TRBJ2-1	TGCAGTGCTAGAGATCCTGGGACTATCTCCTACAATGAGCAGTTCTTC	CSARDPGTISYNEQFF